The 32 T cell receptor beta chains below were found in one sample sequenced in a study of blood T cells in healthy people across ages. PCR was performed a second time for 7 to 11 cycles using a sample-barcoded 5' primer and a J-beta primer mix. TCRdb redid the calling of the 5' RACE reads with MiXCR, one entry per CDR3 protein. The repertoire holds approximately 670,000 distinct CDR3 sequences, with around two fifths as singletons. Material: blood. These receptors were obtained from a man older than 75 in good health.

This clonotype turned up a few times. CDR3 loop: CASSFDALDGYTF. CDR3 nucleotides: TGTGCCAGCAGTTTCGACGCGCTTGACGGCTACACCTTC. V usage is TRBV28 and J usage is TRBJ1-2; D unclear. With 3 bases removed from V and 8 bases from J, the gap between germline ends came to 13 bases. The CDR3 spans 13 residues. Germline V gene lookup returns CDR1 MDHEN and CDR2 SYDVKM.

V gene TRBV10-2 combines with J gene TRBJ1-2; TRBD1 matches 7 bases. V lost 2 bases and J lost 2; bases outside the gene matches: 5. Germline lookup yields CDR1 WSHSY and CDR2 SAAADI. CDR3 length: 15 residues. CDR3 nucleotides: TGCGCCAGCAGTGAGGGAGGGGGCTGGAACTATGGCTACACCTTC. Its translation is CASSEGGGWNYGYTF.

This clonotype was seen once. V is TRBV20-1 and J is TRBJ1-2; the match to TRBD1 covers 9 bases. Germline V lookup: CDR1 DFQATT, CDR2 SNEGSKA (reference sequence). This CDR3 contains 15 residues. V shed 0 bases, J shed 2 bases, and the junction held 4 bases outside the gene matches. CDR3 sequence reads: CSARDAGQGNYGYTF. The CDR3 nucleotides are TGCAGTGCTAGAGATGCTGGACAGGGGAACTATGGCTACACCTTC.

The CDR3 DNA follows: TGTGCCAGCAGCTTAGCCCTTACAGAGTATGGCTACACCTTC. Its protein product is CASSLALTEYGYTF. The V call is TRBV7-9, the J call TRBJ1-2; unclear D gene. Germline V gene data show CDR1 as SEHNR and CDR2 as FQNEAQ (reference sequence). The CDR3 contains 14 residues. Trimming left V 0 bases short and J 5 bases short, with 10 bases between.

V and J are TRBV4-3 and TRBJ1-2; D might be TRBD1 (5 bases). The V and J ends lost 0 bases and 7 bases respectively, with 15 bases between them. Germline loops: CDR1 LGHNA, CDR2 YSLEER. The length of the CDR3 is 15 residues. The CDR3 reads CASSQDRAGLGGYTF. In DNA form, the CDR3 reads TGCGCCAGCAGCCAAGATCGTGCAGGGCTGGGTGGCTACACCTTC.

This clonotype was counted a few times. The chain uses TRBV28 and TRBJ2-1; 8 nucleotides agree with TRBD2. This CDR3 is built from 12 residues. Germline CDR1 reads MDHEN; CDR2 reads SYDVKM. The V and J ends lost 10 bases and 10 bases, in that order; junction bases with no gene match: 9. As DNA, the CDR3 is TGTGCCATCCGCGGGGGGCCCAGGGAGCAGTTCTTC. It yields the protein CAIRGGPREQFF.

This clonotype appeared once. The CDR3 protein is CSAVVTGEGEQFF. Here the CDR3 DNA reads TGCAGTGCCGTTGTCACGGGAGAGGGTGAGCAGTTCTTC. The V gene is TRBV20-1, the J gene TRBJ2-1; D might be TRBD2 (6 bases). From germline, CDR1 is DFQATT and CDR2 SNEGSKA (reference sequence). The CDR3 contains 13 residues. V was pared by 6 bases and J by 9 bases, with 18 bases between.

The rearrangement links TRBV3-1 to TRBJ2-5; D possibly corresponds to TRBD1 (5 bases). The V and J ends lost 5 bases and 2 bases respectively, with 15 bases between them. CDR1 LGHDT and CDR2 YNNKEL come from the germline V gene (reference sequence). The CDR3 runs to 15 residues. DNA for the CDR3: TGTGCCAGCAGCGCCCAGGGCGGCCCGCAAGAGACCCAGTACTTC. Its translation is CASSAQGGPQETQYF.

On this clonotype: The junction and the germline gene differ at one end; a read error may be behind it. The V gene is TRBV4-1, the J gene TRBJ2-6, with D perhaps assigned TRBD1 or TRBD2 (5 bases each). This CDR3 has 13 amino acids. The germline V gene has CDR1 MGHRA and CDR2 YSYEKL. The DNA for the CDR3 is TGCGCCAGCAGCCAAGCCGGGGCCAACGTCCCGACTTTC. Its translation is CASSQAGANVPTF.

The J gene is TRBJ2-3, the V gene TRBV27; possible D gene TRBD1, 6 bases. The V and J ends lost 5 bases and 0 bases respectively, with 12 bases between them. The CDR3 loop spans 15 amino acids. The germline V gene encodes CDR1 MNHEY and CDR2 SMNVEV (reference sequence). The CDR3 protein is CASSPKGESTDTQYF. Written as DNA, the CDR3 is TGTGCCAGCAGTCCCAAGGGGGAGAGCACAGATACGCAGTATTTT.

This clonotype turned up a few times. The chain recombines TRBV6-2 or TRBV6-3 with TRBJ1-2, with unresolved D. V shed 4 bases and J shed 1 base, with 13 bases lying between them. The CDR3 extends over 15 amino acids. Germline CDR1 is MNHEY and CDR2 is SVGEGT. In DNA, the CDR3 is TGTGCCAGCAGTTTCCTGGCACGATTTAACTATGGCTACACCTTC. Translated, it gives CASSFLARFNYGYTF.

This clonotype has a handful of counts. The chain employs TRBV2 and TRBJ2-1, with D perhaps matching TRBD1 or TRBD2 (6 bases each). CDR3 length: 12 amino acids. Trimming removed 0 bases at V and 13 bases at J, with 10 bases between. Germline lookup yields CDR1 SNHLY and CDR2 FYNNEI. The CDR3: CASSEARGVQFF. The CDR3 coding sequence is TGTGCCAGCAGTGAAGCAAGGGGGGTTCAGTTCTTC.

The chain uses TRBV9 and TRBJ2-6, with D possibly TRBD1 on 5 matching bases. Trimming left V 3 bases short and J 0 bases short, with 7 bases between. The CDR3 length is 15 residues. Looked up from germline, CDR1 is SGDLS and CDR2 is YYNGEE. CDR3 sequence (DNA): TGTGCCAGCAGCGAGACAGACTCTGGGGCCAACGTCCTGACTTTC. As protein: CASSETDSGANVLTF.

Many counts were recorded for this clonotype. The chain has TRBV13 and TRBJ1-6; tentatively, D is TRBD1 (5 bases). Trimming removed 1 base at V and 9 bases at J, with 10 bases between. The CDR3 consists of 14 residues. CDR1 and CDR2 (germline): PRHDT, FYEKMQ (reference sequence). The CDR3 spells CASSLAAGRSPLHF. CDR3 DNA: TGTGCCAGCAGCTTAGCCGCGGGGCGTTCACCCCTCCACTTT. The full variable domain, its missing parts supplied by reference TRBV13 and TRBJ1-6, is AAGVIQSPRHLIKEKRETATLKCYPIPRHDTVYWYQQGPGQDPQFLISFYEKMQSDKGSIPDRFSAQQFSDYHSELNMSSLELGDSALYFCASSLAAGRSPLHFGNGTRLTVT.

A few counts support this clonotype. CDR3 residues: CASSAKLAGGSEQYF. Written as DNA, the CDR3 is TGTGCCAGCAGCGCGAAACTAGCGGGAGGATCCGAGCAGTACTTC. This chain uses TRBV9 with TRBJ2-4, with 12 bases matching TRBD2. The J call may be wrong; the DNA end is better matched by TRBJ2-7. Germline-derived CDR1 and CDR2 are SGDLS and YYNGEE. The CDR3 is 15 amino acids.

This clonotype was detected many times. The chain has TRBV29-1 and TRBJ2-5; 15 bases map to TRBD2. CDR3 size: 19 residues. V lost 3 bases, J lost 0 bases, and 11 bases stayed unmatched. Germline CDR1 is SQVTM and CDR2 is ANQGSEA. The DNA for the CDR3 is TGCAGCGTTGATTACGGACTAGCGGGAGGGTTGGGGTACCAAGAGACCCAGTACTTC. Amino acids: CSVDYGLAGGLGYQETQYF.

This sequence joins TRBV3-1 and TRBJ2-1, with TRBD2 matching over 8 bases. From germline, CDR1 is LGHDT and CDR2 YNNKEL (reference sequence). The ends lost 6 bases at V and 6 bases at J; junction bases unmatched: 13. The CDR3 length is 16 residues. The chain's CDR3 is CASSRSGSGRPNEQFF. CDR3 DNA: TGTGCCAGCAGTCGTTCCGGGAGCGGGAGACCCAATGAGCAGTTCTTC.

This clonotype was seen ten or more times. The V and J genes are TRBV28 and TRBJ2-7; 9 nucleotides line up with TRBD1. CDR1 is MDHEN and CDR2 is SYDVKM in the germline V gene. V dropped 3 bases and J dropped 5; count of bases not matched to a gene: 5. This CDR3 comprises 14 residues. In nucleotides, the CDR3 is TGTGCCAGCAGTTTGTCCGGGACAGGGAACGAGCAGTACTTC. Its protein product is CASSLSGTGNEQYF.

This chain links TRBV2 with TRBJ2-1, with 7 bases fitting TRBD1. This CDR3 is built from 14 residues. V dropped 7 bases and J dropped 7; count of bases not matched to a gene: 10. Germline assignment: CDR1 SNHLY and CDR2 FYNNEI. CDR3 DNA: TGTGCCAGCAACCGACAGGGTGGGGGTAATGAGCAGTTCTTC. It encodes CASNRQGGGNEQFF.

The chain carries TRBV20-1 and TRBJ2-1; possible D gene TRBD2, 6 bases. The ends were cut back, 0 bases at V and 3 bases at J, with 18 bases in the middle. Germline CDR1 is DFQATT and CDR2 is SNEGSKA (reference sequence). The CDR3 totals 17 residues. The CDR3 region has the DNA TGCAGTGCTAGAGACTCGAGGACGGGCGGGGTCTACAATGAGCAGTTCTTC. The encoded protein is CSARDSRTGGVYNEQFF.

V usage is TRBV2 and J usage is TRBJ1-2; a possible D gene is TRBD1 (5 bases). V was shortened by 6 bases and J by 8 bases, with 28 bases between the two germline ends. Germline V gene sequence: CDR1 SNHLY, CDR2 FYNNEI. This CDR3 contains 17 residues. The CDR3 loop is CASSQLTSPWGGDGYTF. The CDR3 DNA follows: TGTGCCAGCAGCCAGTTAACCTCTCCTTGGGGGGGGGACGGCTACACCTTC.

The genes are TRBV6-2 or TRBV6-3 and TRBJ2-1; 8 bases line up with TRBD1. This CDR3 contains 16 residues. Germline V gene lookup returns CDR1 MNHEY and CDR2 SVGEGT. Germline trimming cut 2 bases from V and 2 bases from J; bases unmatched to any gene: 5. The CDR3 reads CASSYLPQGAYNEQFF. The CDR3 DNA is TGTGCCAGCAGTTACCTTCCACAGGGGGCCTACAATGAGCAGTTCTTC.

In its sample, this clonotype was seen once. The chain joins TRBV2 to TRBJ1-2; no clear D. V lost 6 bases, J lost 8 bases, and 10 bases lay in between. Germline V gives CDR1 SNHLY, CDR2 FYNNEI. The CDR3 is 11 residues long. The CDR3 bases are TGTGCCAGCAGGGTTGGCGAGGGCTACACCTTC. Translation: CASRVGEGYTF.

The chain carries TRBV18 and TRBJ2-5; D is unclear. Trimming left V 5 bases short and J 1 base short, with 8 bases between. This CDR3 contains 13 residues. From germline, CDR1 is KGHSH and CDR2 LQKENI. CDR3 amino acids: CASSSTAQETQYF. CDR3 in DNA: TGTGCCAGCTCATCGACGGCCCAAGAGACCCAGTACTTC.

Comment on this clonotype: At one end the junction does not follow the germline gene, possibly because of a read error. The V and J genes are TRBV7-2 and TRBJ2-4; D is ambiguous. Germline lookup yields CDR1 SGHTA and CDR2 FQGNSA. The CDR3 length is 13 residues. DNA for the CDR3: TGCGCCGGCGGAAATGATGGCAAAAACATTCAGTACTTC. The encoded protein is CAGGNDGKNIQYF.

This clonotype showed up just a few times. This chain uses TRBV6-6 with TRBJ1-1, with D possibly matching TRBD1 (5 bases). There are 12 residues in the CDR3. Per germline, CDR1 MNHNY and CDR2 SVGAGI (reference sequence). Deletions cut 5 bases from V and 5 bases from J, with 9 bases between. The DNA of the CDR3 is TGTGCCAGCAGTGCTAGGGGTACTGAAGCTTTCTTT. Protein product: CASSARGTEAFF.

The chain combines TRBV3-1 with TRBJ1-3, with D perhaps TRBD1 (6 bases). V lost 6 bases, J lost 0 bases, and 9 bases lay in between. CDR3 length equals 14 residues. Germline V gene sequence: CDR1 LGHDT, CDR2 YNNKEL (reference sequence). The CDR3 spells CASRTGSSGNTIYF. The DNA for the CDR3 is TGTGCCAGCAGGACAGGCAGCTCTGGAAACACCATATATTTT. The whole variable domain, remainder taken from reference TRBV3-1 and TRBJ1-3, is DTAVSQTPKYLVTQMGNDKSIKCEQNLGHDTMYWYKQDSKKFLKIMFSYNNKELIINETVPNRFSPKSPDKAHLNLHINSLELGDSAVYFCASRTGSSGNTIYFGEGSWLTVV.

A remark on this clonotype: Given a much more abundant clone one base away, this may be a read error. The chain combines TRBV30 with TRBJ2-5, with no clear D. Germline loops: CDR1 GTSNPN, CDR2 SVGIG (reference sequence). The CDR3 spans 13 residues. This chain's CDR3 is CAWSNRNQKTQYF. In DNA form, the CDR3 reads TGTGCCTGGAGTAACAGAAACCAAAAGACCCAGTACTTC.

This clonotype has a handful of counts. The chain couples TRBV7-9 to TRBJ2-1; no definite D call. Trimming took 4 bases from V and 4 from J, leaving 11 bases between them. Germline values: CDR1 SEHNR, CDR2 FQNEAQ (reference sequence). This CDR3 region has 14 residues. The CDR3 protein is CASSSVTYYNEQFF. CDR3 sequence (DNA): TGTGCCAGCAGCTCCGTGACATATTACAATGAGCAGTTCTTC.

This chain uses TRBV20-1 with TRBJ1-5; D unclear. Trimming removed 6 bases from V and 8 bases from J, with 17 bases in between. CDR1 and CDR2 (germline): DFQATT, SNEGSKA (reference sequence). The CDR3 consists of 13 residues. The CDR3 region has the DNA TGCAGTGCAAAGATGCAGGACCAGAAGCCCCAGCATTTT. It translates to CSAKMQDQKPQHF.

This clonotype was detected once. CDR3 residues: CASSDRGGQPQHF. CDR3 coding DNA: TGTGCCAGCAGCGACAGGGGTGGGCAGCCCCAGCATTTT. This chain connects TRBV7-2 to TRBJ1-5; TRBD1 matches at 8 bases. The CDR3 has 13 amino acids. CDR1 is SGHTA, CDR2 FQGNSA, per germline. The ends lost 5 bases at V and 7 bases at J; junction bases unmatched: 4.

This clonotype has more than one count but fewer than ten. This chain links TRBV28 with TRBJ2-5; TRBD1 agrees at 9 bases. Near its end, the DNA agrees better with TRBJ2-7, so the J call may be wrong. CDR1 is MDHEN and CDR2 is SYDVKM in the germline V gene. The CDR3 consists of 17 residues. The CDR3 DNA reads as TGTGCCAGCAGTTTCCAACCCCCTCGGACAGGGGCGTACGAGCAGTACTTC. Translation: CASSFQPPRTGAYEQYF.